This is a list of T cell receptor beta chains from one sample in a study of blood T cell repertoires in COVID-19. The table came from immunoSEQ multiplex PCR; TCRdb's copy has only in-frame clones and leaves some out. Of some 110,000 clones listed, roughly 80% were seen once; the top ten hold 6.5% to 10%. Sequenced sample: peripheral blood. Source of these receptors: a man in his sixties or seventies with acute or convalescent COVID-19. Each CDR3 is given with its conserved first and last residue. D genes are given only for firm matches. The size field is filled for only some rows; it gives once, few, many or a size class.

V gene	D gene	J gene	clone size	CDR3 protein	CDR3 DNA
TRBV5-6	NA	TRBJ2-7	NA	CASSRGEGIEQYF	TGTGCCAGCAGCCGCGGAGAGGGTATCGAGCAGTACTTC
TRBV18	TRBD2	TRBJ2-6	NA	CASSPFGGVSSGANVLTF	TGTGCCAGCTCACCCTTCGGGGGGGTTAGCTCTGGGGCCAACGTCCTGACTTTC
TRBV3-1/TRBV3-2	NA	TRBJ2-6	NA	CASSQVFQGLEHSGANVLTF	TGTGCCAGCAGCCAAGTATTCCAGGGGCTTGAGCACTCTGGGGCCAACGTCCTGACTTTC
TRBV4-1	TRBD2	TRBJ2-3	NA	CASSQVLAGGSVVADTQYF	TGCGCCAGCAGCCAAGTACTAGCGGGAGGGTCGGTGGTTGCAGATACGCAGTATTTT
TRBV13	NA	TRBJ2-2	NA	CASSLPRETGELFF	TGTGCCAGCAGCTTACCCCGAGAGACCGGGGAGCTGTTTTTT
TRBV3-1/TRBV3-2	TRBD1	TRBJ1-5	NA	CASSQGQINQPQHF	TGTGCCAGCAGCCAGGGACAGATCAATCAGCCCCAGCATTTT
TRBV12-3/TRBV12-4	NA	TRBJ2-7	NA	CASSSGTFYEQYF	TGTGCCAGCAGTTCCGGGACATTCTACGAGCAGTACTTC
TRBV3-1/TRBV3-2	NA	TRBJ1-2	NA	CASSQGLAGYGYTF	TGTGCCAGCAGCCAAGGGTTGGCGGGGTATGGCTACACCTTC
TRBV27	NA	TRBJ1-6	once	CASSLEGRTPLHF	TGTGCCAGCAGTTTAGAGGGTAGGACACCCCTCCACTTT
TRBV28	TRBD1	TRBJ1-5	once	CASRKPGTGPQPQHF	TGTGCCAGCAGAAAACCGGGGACAGGGCCCCAGCCCCAGCATTTT
TRBV9	NA	TRBJ1-5	NA	CASSVGDFGQPQHF	TGTGCCAGCAGCGTAGGGGACTTTGGACAGCCCCAGCATTTT
TRBV12-3/TRBV12-4	NA	TRBJ2-7	once	CASSSRVYEQYF	TGTGCCAGCAGTTCCAGGGTTTACGAGCAGTACTTC
TRBV7-3	TRBD2	TRBJ2-3	NA	CASSVRLASTDTQYF	TGTGCCAGCAGCGTAAGACTAGCGTCCACAGATACGCAGTATTTT
TRBV15	TRBD1	TRBJ1-6	once	CATSRDRQGSSPLHF	TGTGCCACCAGCAGAGATCGACAGGGCAGTTCACCCCTCCACTTT
TRBV2	TRBD1	TRBJ2-3	NA	CASSRQGPKTDTQYF	TGTGCCAGCAGTCGACAGGGTCCTAAAACAGATACGCAGTATTTT
TRBV6-5	TRBD2	TRBJ2-3	NA	CASSRTSRNTDTQYF	TGTGCCAGCAGCAGGACTAGCCGAAACACAGATACGCAGTATTTT
TRBV28	TRBD1	TRBJ1-4	few	CASSDRDRELGRGKEKLFF	TGTGCCAGCAGTGACCGGGACAGGGAATTGGGGAGGGGGAAGGAAAAACTGTTTTTT
TRBV9	NA	TRBJ2-3	NA	CASSVVSGEGTQYF	TGTGCCAGCAGCGTAGTAAGTGGCGAGGGTACGCAGTATTTT
TRBV9	TRBD1	TRBJ2-2	NA	CASRAGQGARTGELFF	TGTGCCAGCAGGGCGGGACAGGGGGCGCGCACCGGGGAGCTGTTTTTT
TRBV24-1	TRBD1	TRBJ2-1	NA	CATSLGQGINEQFF	TGTGCCACCAGTTTGGGACAGGGGATCAATGAGCAGTTCTTC
TRBV19	NA	TRBJ1-2	few	CASSTSNRPGLYGYTF	TGTGCCAGTAGTACCTCGAATCGACCAGGGTTATATGGCTACACCTTC
TRBV18	TRBD2	TRBJ2-7	few	CASSPPPLGAGGSSEQYF	TGTGCCAGCTCACCACCTCCCCTAGGGGCGGGAGGGTCGTCCGAGCAGTACTTC
TRBV10-2	TRBD1	TRBJ1-2	few	CASSEQGVIPNYGYTF	TGCGCCAGCAGTGAGCAGGGGGTTATTCCGAACTATGGCTACACCTTC
TRBV15	NA	TRBJ1-1	once	CATSRRGHRNTEAFF	TGTGCCACCAGCAGAAGAGGGCATCGAAACACTGAAGCTTTCTTT
TRBV3-1/TRBV3-2	NA	TRBJ2-7	NA	CASSQVVSEQYF	TGTGCCAGCAGCCAAGTAGTTAGCGAGCAGTACTTC
TRBV6-4	TRBD1	TRBJ2-3	NA	CASSSGTGGTTDTQYF	TGTGCCAGCAGCTCCGGGACAGGGGGAACCACAGATACGCAGTATTTT
TRBV10-3	NA	TRBJ2-3	NA	CATGQRTDTQYF	TGTGCCACCGGACAGCGCACAGATACGCAGTATTTT
TRBV11-2	TRBD1	TRBJ2-7	few	CASSTWDSNEQYF	TGTGCCAGCAGCACCTGGGACAGCAACGAGCAGTACTTC
TRBV29-1	TRBD1	TRBJ1-3	once	CSGRDRGSGNTIYF	TGCAGCGGGCGGGACAGGGGGAGTGGAAACACCATATATTTT
TRBV12-3/TRBV12-4	NA	TRBJ1-1	NA	CASTIGGTEAFF	TGTGCCAGCACCATAGGGGGCACTGAAGCTTTCTTT
TRBV4-2	NA	TRBJ1-2	NA	CASSQAAGQSHYGYTF	TGTGCCAGCAGCCAAGCAGCCGGACAGTCCCACTATGGCTACACCTTC
TRBV15	NA	TRBJ1-3	NA	CATSRDRVPGNTIYF	TGTGCCACCAGCAGAGACAGGGTTCCGGGAAACACCATATATTTT
TRBV2	NA	TRBJ2-7	NA	CASTDRSADDEQYF	TGTGCCAGCACCGACAGGTCTGCGGATGACGAGCAGTACTTC
TRBV6-1	NA	TRBJ1-1	NA	CASSEVSVNTEAFF	TGTGCCAGCAGTGAAGTGTCAGTTAACACTGAAGCTTTCTTT
TRBV28	TRBD2	TRBJ2-1	NA	CASSTLAGGHYNEQFF	TGTGCCAGCAGTACTCTAGCGGGGGGGCACTACAATGAGCAGTTCTTC
TRBV18	TRBD1	TRBJ2-1	NA	CASSRGQGSKNEQFF	TGTGCCAGCTCCCGAGGACAGGGGAGTAAGAATGAGCAGTTCTTC
TRBV7-3	NA	TRBJ2-5	NA	CASSAKGAEGGRAETQYF	TGTGCCAGCAGCGCAAAAGGGGCCGAAGGGGGTCGGGCAGAGACCCAGTACTTC
TRBV12-3/TRBV12-4	NA	TRBJ1-1	NA	CASSLDSGVEAFF	TGTGCCAGCAGTTTAGATTCCGGAGTTGAAGCTTTCTTT
TRBV5-4	TRBD2	TRBJ2-2	NA	CASSTGTRANTGELFF	TGTGCCAGCAGCACTGGGACTAGGGCGAACACCGGGGAGCTGTTTTTT
TRBV6-4	NA	TRBJ2-2	NA	CASSDLGGVTGELFF	TGTGCCAGCAGTGACTTAGGGGGGGTCACCGGGGAGCTGTTTTTT
TRBV28	TRBD2	TRBJ2-1	NA	CASSSPGLTNEQFF	TGTGCCAGCAGCTCTCCGGGACTAACAAATGAGCAGTTCTTC
TRBV6-5	NA	TRBJ2-7	NA	CASRHRDEQYF	TGTGCCAGCCGACACAGGGACGAGCAGTACTTC
TRBV7-3	TRBD1	TRBJ1-3	NA	CASSSGQGDGNTIYF	TGTGCCAGCAGCTCCGGACAGGGCGACGGAAACACCATATATTTT
TRBV6-5	NA	TRBJ1-1	few	CATRQNTEAFF	TGTGCCACCCGACAGAACACTGAAGCTTTCTTT
TRBV10-1	NA	TRBJ1-2	NA	CASSDSGNYGYTF	TGCGCCAGCAGCGACAGTGGTAACTATGGCTACACCTTC
TRBV30	NA	TRBJ2-1	NA	CAWSGVSYNEQFF	TGTGCCTGGAGCGGGGTTTCCTACAATGAGCAGTTCTTC
TRBV28	NA	TRBJ1-2	NA	CASIVGAGGYTF	TGTGCCAGCATAGTGGGGGCTGGTGGCTACACCTTC
TRBV2	NA	TRBJ2-7	NA	CASSRSGLSSYEQYF	TGTGCCAGCAGCCGATCCGGACTCAGCTCCTACGAGCAGTACTTC
TRBV19	TRBD2	TRBJ2-1	once	CASSNLAGRDEQFF	TGTGCCAGTAGTAACCTAGCGGGAAGGGATGAGCAGTTCTTC
TRBV3-1/TRBV3-2	TRBD1	TRBJ2-7	NA	CASSLLTGVEQYF	TGTGCCAGCAGCCTCCTGACAGGGGTCGAGCAGTACTTC
TRBV30	TRBD1	TRBJ1-3	NA	CAWRSGTAGNTIYF	TGTGCCTGGAGATCCGGGACAGCCGGAAACACCATATATTTT
TRBV30	TRBD1	TRBJ1-3	NA	CAWNRDRMSSGNTIYF	TGTGCCTGGAATCGGGACAGAATGAGCTCTGGAAACACCATATATTTT
TRBV5-3	TRBD1	TRBJ2-7	few	CARSLDGRDRPYEQYF	TGTGCCAGAAGCTTGGATGGCCGGGACAGACCCTACGAGCAGTACTTC